In this sample, the clone carrying this TCR beta chain turned up once. This specimen comes from a study of blood T cell repertoires in COVID-19. On the study more broadly: Sites in the United States, Italy and Spain provided acute and convalescent COVID-19 samples. T cells, B-cell-depleted T cells, or PBMCs provided the cDNA or gDNA that served as material.

Sequencing was performed with immunoSEQ multiplex PCR; in TCRdb, only in-frame clones are kept and a portion is missing. The table shows over 85,000 clones, with 84% occurring only once. This receptor was taken from a man aged 40-55 years with active or convalescent COVID-19. The sample consisted of peripheral blood.

CDR3 residues: CASTEREWYGYTF. The CDR3 nucleotides are TGTGCCAGCACAGAGCGTGAATGGTATGGCTACACCTTC. V is TRBV6-5 and J is TRBJ1-2; D unclear. The germline CDR1 and CDR2 sequences are MNHEY and SVGAGI. V was clipped by 7 bases and J by 5 bases, with 14 bases between them. The CDR3 has 13 residues.